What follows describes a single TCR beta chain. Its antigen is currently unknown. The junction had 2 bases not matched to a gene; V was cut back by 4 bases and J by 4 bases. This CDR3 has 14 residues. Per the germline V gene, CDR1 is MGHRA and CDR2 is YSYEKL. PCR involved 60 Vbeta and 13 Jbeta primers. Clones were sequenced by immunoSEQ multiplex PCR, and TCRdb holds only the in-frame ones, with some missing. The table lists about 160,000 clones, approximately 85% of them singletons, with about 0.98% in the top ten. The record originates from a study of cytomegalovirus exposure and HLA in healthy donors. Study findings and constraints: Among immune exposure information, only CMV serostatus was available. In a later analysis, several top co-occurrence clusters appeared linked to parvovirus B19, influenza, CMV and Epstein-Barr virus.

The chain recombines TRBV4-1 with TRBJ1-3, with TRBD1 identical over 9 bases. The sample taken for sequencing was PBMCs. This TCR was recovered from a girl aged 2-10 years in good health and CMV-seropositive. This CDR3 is CASSRGTGGNTIYF. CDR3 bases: TGCGCCAGCAGCCGAGGGACAGGGGGAAACACCATATATTTT.